This TCR beta chain was observed in a study of glioma-infiltrating T cells (dated by TCRdb to 2016 to 2017). Concerning the study at large: Low-grade gliomas were WHO grade II oligodendrogliomas or astrocytomas, and glioblastomas were WHO grade IV tumors sampled at initial rather than recurrent diagnosis. Before surgery, glioma patients were given dexamethasone for six or fewer days. Blood libraries targeted about 4.5- to 11-fold sequencing coverage of around 950,000 peripheral T cells. The study sequenced TCR alpha- and beta-chain repertoires from glioma tissue, from non-neoplastic brain tissue and from matched peripheral blood mononuclear cells. To measure divergence between tissue and blood T-cell populations, each tissue-infiltrating repertoire was compared with the peripheral blood repertoire of the same patient. The paired cohort was made up of three low-grade glioma patients, about 8 primary glioblastoma patients and three non-glioma patients who contributed non-neoplastic brain tissue. Study-wide conclusions, independent of this receptor: Group comparisons were based on small numbers of patients: three non-neoplastic, three low-grade glioma and eight glioblastoma patients. Patients with low tissue-blood divergence were marked by a signature set of shared blood CDR3 motifs, and that set was depleted in highly divergent patients. VJ-independent divergence between tissue and blood was found to be below expectation in non-neoplastic patients but above expectation in all gliomas, particularly low-grade gliomas. Very few CDR3 sequences were found to be shared between tissue and blood, and this scarcity was attributed to high CDR3 diversity and limited sampling.

TCR alpha and beta CDR3 regions were amplified with the iRepertoire nested amplicon-rescue multiplex PCR (arm-PCR) platform from RNA. The input for one-step reverse transcription and amplification was about 85-400 ng of tissue mRNA or PBMC total RNA. Following bead purification, Illumina adapters were added through a secondary multiplex PCR, and the libraries were then gel-purified between 200 and 400 bp. Internal 6-nucleotide barcodes were carried by the libraries and were used for demultiplexing. The libraries were sequenced on an Illumina MiSeq using 2x220 or 2x250 nucleotide paired-end reads. Per the source publication's procedure: Paired reads were merged using FLASH 1.2.11 and aligned with BWA-MEM to the GRCh37 human genome, and TRA and TRB reads were then extracted. V and J assignment used an IMGT-derived reference of cassette sequences and CDR3 motifs that included pseudogenes. Reads were translated in three frames, and productive CDR3s were defined by a C…FGXG motif without stop codons. Unique combinations of V-J cassette pair and CDR3 amino acid sequence were defined as clonotypes. Reads were filtered by Hamming distance, thresholded by each sample's sequence error rate in mapped regions. The public reads were quality trimmed at Q25 with fastp and then assembled into clones with MiXCR by TCRdb, keeping productive beta chains. Rows with one shared CDR3 protein collapse into an entry with the most common genes and DNA. For this entry, the V and J calls and clone size follow TCRdb and not the study's own pipeline. This sample lists about 380,000 distinct CDR3 sequences; 41% were detected once. The ten most abundant clones make up about 12% of the sample.

This clonotype was seen only a few times. Which antigen it targets is not known. Base qualities are missing; no much larger clone stands one base away. Per the germline V gene (reference sequence), DFQATT is the CDR1 and SNEGSKA is the CDR2. Counted from cysteine to phenylalanine, this CDR3 has 15 amino acids. CDR3 DNA is the only sequence kept; it has 45 bases, read in frame from the first base. V loses 1 base of germline sequence and J loses 0 bases, and the interval between the two ends is 11 bases. Immediately after resection, surgical brain or tumor specimens were cryofrozen in liquid nitrogen, and peripheral blood cells were collected at the same time.

The sample was glioma tissue, nonneoplastic brain tissue, or PBMCs (not recorded which). The chain joins TRBV20-1 to TRBJ2-3; D gene: possibly TRBD2, on 5 matching bases. The sequence derives from a human donor with low-grade glioma or glioblastoma, undergoing nonglioma brain surgery, or in good health (not recorded which). The CDR3 corresponds to CSARGQAASTDTQYF. The bases are TGCAGTGCTAGAGGACAAGCGGCTAGCACAGATACGCAGTATTTT.